The rows below give T cell receptor beta chains drawn from one sample of a study of blood T cell repertoires in COVID-19. The protocol was immunoSEQ multiplex PCR, while the TCRdb copy is restricted to in-frame clones and leaves out a portion. Of roughly 140,000 clones in the sample, roughly nine tenths were seen once. Input material: peripheral blood. The receptors shown here come from a woman in her 70s with acute or convalescent COVID-19. The CDR3 runs from the conserved cysteine through the conserved F or W. Fields, in order: D gene, clone size, V gene, J gene, CDR3 protein, CDR3 DNA. A D gene is named only where the DNA matches it firmly. For some rows the clone size is stated as once, few or many, or as a class when expanded; others skip it.

D gene: NA
clone size: NA
V gene: TRBV7-8
J gene: TRBJ1-5
CDR3 protein: CASSQRGTQPQHF
CDR3 DNA: TGTGCCAGCAGCCAAAGGGGGACTCAGCCCCAGCATTTT

D gene: NA
clone size: many
V gene: TRBV6-5
J gene: TRBJ1-1
CDR3 protein: CASRGGTEAFF
CDR3 DNA: TGTGCCAGCAGGGGGGGCACTGAAGCTTTCTTT

D gene: TRBD1
clone size: NA
V gene: TRBV19
J gene: TRBJ1-2
CDR3 protein: CASSIGLDRGPYGYTF
CDR3 DNA: TGTGCCAGTAGTATTGGACTCGACAGGGGGCCTTATGGCTACACCTTC

D gene: TRBD1
clone size: NA
V gene: TRBV3-1/TRBV3-2
J gene: TRBJ2-7
CDR3 protein: CASSRGTAFSYEQYF
CDR3 DNA: TGTGCCAGCAGCCGGGGGACAGCTTTCTCCTACGAGCAGTACTTC

D gene: TRBD1
clone size: NA
V gene: TRBV19
J gene: TRBJ1-4
CDR3 protein: CASSLGTGVGEKLFF
CDR3 DNA: TGTGCCAGTAGTCTGGGCACAGGGGTTGGTGAAAAACTGTTTTTT

D gene: NA
clone size: NA
V gene: TRBV18
J gene: TRBJ2-2
CDR3 protein: CASSPRRGSGELFF
CDR3 DNA: TGTGCCAGCTCACCGCGGAGGGGATCCGGGGAGCTGTTTTTT

D gene: TRBD1
clone size: NA
V gene: TRBV5-1
J gene: TRBJ1-5
CDR3 protein: CASSLNGQANQPQHF
CDR3 DNA: TGCGCCAGCAGCTTAAATGGACAGGCTAATCAGCCCCAGCATTTT

D gene: NA
clone size: once
V gene: TRBV27
J gene: TRBJ1-5
CDR3 protein: CASSSTGGRPSNQPQHF
CDR3 DNA: TGTGCCAGCAGTTCCACGGGAGGGAGACCTAGCAATCAGCCCCAGCATTTT

D gene: TRBD2
clone size: NA
V gene: TRBV6-5
J gene: TRBJ2-2
CDR3 protein: CASRGRADTGELFF
CDR3 DNA: TGTGCCAGCAGGGGGAGGGCCGACACCGGGGAGCTGTTTTTT

D gene: TRBD1
clone size: NA
V gene: TRBV19
J gene: TRBJ1-4
CDR3 protein: CASSIFKGQLNEKLFF
CDR3 DNA: TGTGCCAGTAGTATTTTTAAGGGACAGCTTAATGAAAAACTGTTTTTT

D gene: NA
clone size: NA
V gene: TRBV5-6
J gene: TRBJ2-1
CDR3 protein: CASLDSYNEQFF
CDR3 DNA: TGTGCCAGCTTAGACAGCTACAATGAGCAGTTCTTC

D gene: TRBD1
clone size: NA
V gene: TRBV19
J gene: TRBJ1-1
CDR3 protein: CASTPTGYTEAFF
CDR3 DNA: TGTGCCAGTACCCCGACAGGGTACACTGAAGCTTTCTTT

D gene: TRBD1
clone size: NA
V gene: TRBV14
J gene: TRBJ1-1
CDR3 protein: CASSNRGRGPEAFF
CDR3 DNA: TGTGCCAGCAGCAACAGGGGGAGGGGGCCTGAAGCTTTCTTT

D gene: TRBD1
clone size: NA
V gene: TRBV6-5
J gene: TRBJ1-2
CDR3 protein: CASRRYTGGGYTF
CDR3 DNA: TGTGCCAGCAGGCGATACACAGGGGGCGGCTACACCTTC

D gene: NA
clone size: NA
V gene: TRBV7-2
J gene: TRBJ2-7
CDR3 protein: CASSRALRGAEQYF
CDR3 DNA: TGTGCCAGCAGCAGGGCCTTAAGGGGTGCCGAGCAGTACTTC

D gene: TRBD1
clone size: NA
V gene: TRBV6-5
J gene: TRBJ1-2
CDR3 protein: CASSYGSPGQLHGYTF
CDR3 DNA: TGTGCCAGCAGTTACGGATCTCCGGGACAGTTACATGGCTACACCTTC

D gene: TRBD1
clone size: NA
V gene: TRBV2
J gene: TRBJ2-5
CDR3 protein: CAGQFRDRGLETQYF
CDR3 DNA: TGTGCCGGTCAGTTCCGGGACAGGGGTCTTGAGACCCAGTACTTC

D gene: NA
clone size: few
V gene: TRBV29-1
J gene: TRBJ2-7
CDR3 protein: CSVVGTVGLVGEQYF
CDR3 DNA: TGCAGCGTTGTTGGGACAGTGGGACTAGTGGGTGAGCAGTACTTC

D gene: TRBD2
clone size: NA
V gene: TRBV7-2
J gene: TRBJ2-1
CDR3 protein: CASSLAQRGGEQFF
CDR3 DNA: TGTGCCAGCAGCTTAGCCCAGCGGGGGGGCGAGCAGTTCTTC

D gene: TRBD1
clone size: NA
V gene: TRBV27
J gene: TRBJ2-1
CDR3 protein: CASSPTGGSYNEQFF
CDR3 DNA: TGTGCCAGCAGTCCGACAGGGGGTTCCTACAATGAGCAGTTCTTC

D gene: NA
clone size: NA
V gene: TRBV5-1
J gene: TRBJ2-3
CDR3 protein: CASSLGGRDTQYF
CDR3 DNA: TGCGCCAGCAGCTTGGGAGGGCGTGATACGCAGTATTTT

D gene: NA
clone size: NA
V gene: TRBV15
J gene: TRBJ1-1
CDR3 protein: CATSRGQTGNTEAFF
CDR3 DNA: TGTGCCACCAGCAGAGGACAGACAGGGAACACTGAAGCTTTCTTT

D gene: TRBD2
clone size: NA
V gene: TRBV20-1
J gene: TRBJ2-1
CDR3 protein: CSASRLAGPLDEQFF
CDR3 DNA: TGCAGTGCTAGTAGGTTAGCGGGGCCCTTGGATGAGCAGTTCTTC

D gene: NA
clone size: NA
V gene: TRBV2
J gene: TRBJ1-2
CDR3 protein: CASSEVSGAEGYTF
CDR3 DNA: TGTGCCAGCAGTGAAGTTTCAGGGGCCGAAGGCTACACCTTC

D gene: NA
clone size: NA
V gene: TRBV19
J gene: TRBJ1-4
CDR3 protein: CASSIGRVAGEKLFF
CDR3 DNA: TGTGCCAGTAGTATAGGTCGGGTCGCCGGAGAAAAACTGTTTTTT

D gene: NA
clone size: NA
V gene: TRBV5-8
J gene: TRBJ1-1
CDR3 protein: CASSPPRHWNTEAFF
CDR3 DNA: TGTGCCAGCAGTCCCCCCAGGCACTGGAACACTGAAGCTTTCTTT

D gene: TRBD2
clone size: NA
V gene: TRBV7-6
J gene: TRBJ2-7
CDR3 protein: CASSPRLAGREGYEQYF
CDR3 DNA: TGTGCCAGCAGCCCGAGACTAGCGGGGCGGGAGGGCTACGAGCAGTACTTC

D gene: NA
clone size: NA
V gene: TRBV6-2/TRBV6-3
J gene: TRBJ2-7
CDR3 protein: CASSHSLEQYF
CDR3 DNA: TGTGCCAGCAGCCATTCCCTCGAGCAGTACTTC